Each of the 9 T cell receptor beta chains below was sequenced from the same sample in a study of blood T cell repertoires in COVID-19. Clones were sequenced by immunoSEQ multiplex PCR, and TCRdb holds only the in-frame ones, with some missing. The sample consists of about 50,000 clones, around 90% of them appearing once. Sequencing was performed on peripheral blood. These receptors were collected from a human donor in a cohort sampled during active COVID-19.

This chain links TRBV14 with TRBJ2-2; a weak D match, TRBD2 (5 bases). The germline V gene has CDR1 SGHDN and CDR2 FVKESK. The V and J ends lost 0 bases and 2 bases respectively, with 16 bases between them. This CDR3 has 18 amino acids. The CDR3 sequence: CASSQELTGGQNTGELFF. DNA for the CDR3: TGTGCCAGCAGCCAAGAACTTACCGGCGGGCAAAACACCGGGGAGCTGTTTTTT.

This clone has a single count. The chain joins TRBV6-5 to TRBJ2-5; 14 bases map to TRBD2. This CDR3 is 15 amino acids long. J gave up 5 bases and V 5 bases, and 4 bases lay outside the gene matches. CDR1 and CDR2 (germline): MNHEY, SVGAGI. The CDR3 here is CASSRGTSGSETQYF. CDR3 sequence (DNA): TGTGCCAGCAGTCGGGGGACTAGCGGGAGCGAGACCCAGTACTTC.

CDR3 sequence: CAISHEPSGRHLFF. Written as DNA, the CDR3 is TGTGCCATCAGCCACGAACCTAGCGGGAGGCATCTTTTCTTC. The rearrangement joins TRBV10-3 to TRBJ2-1; 11 positions match TRBD2. V shed 6 bases and J 16 bases; nucleotides not matched to a gene: 14. The length of the CDR3 is 14 residues. Per germline, CDR1 ENHRY and CDR2 SYGVKD.

Judged by abundance, this clone is medium-sized. The chain has TRBV11-1 and TRBJ2-1, with 9 positions matching TRBD2. Trimming took 5 bases from V and 8 from J; bases not matched to a gene: 4. This CDR3 has 13 residues. In germline, CDR1 is SGHAT, CDR2 FQDESV (reference sequence). The CDR3 DNA follows: TGTGCCAGCAGCCCCCCTAGCGGGGATGAGCAGTTCTTC. Protein sequence: CASSPPSGDEQFF.

This rearrangement joins TRBV5-1 to TRBJ2-3; maybe TRBD1 (6 bases). Per the germline V gene, CDR1 is SGHRS and CDR2 is YFSETQ. This CDR3 comprises 14 residues. V was cut by 4 bases and J by 3 bases, with 12 bases left in between. CDR3 protein: CASSHGQTTDTQYF. In DNA, the CDR3 is TGCGCCAGCAGCCACGGACAGACTACAGATACGCAGTATTTT.

The chain has TRBV9 and TRBJ1-4, with TRBD1 matching 8 bases. This CDR3 has 17 residues. V lost 4 bases to trimming and J lost 6 bases; unmatched junction nucleotides: 14. Germline CDR1 reads SGDLS; CDR2 reads YYNGEE. The CDR3 sequence is CASSSSGQGILDEKLFF. DNA of the CDR3: TGTGCCAGCAGCTCTTCCGGACAGGGCATTTTGGATGAAAAACTGTTTTTT. Combining the CDR3 with reference TRBV9 and TRBJ1-4 gives the whole variable domain DSGVTQTPKHLITATGQRVTLRCSPRSGDLSVYWYQQSLDQGLQFLIQYYNGEERAKGNILERFSAQQFPDLHSELNLSSLELGDSALYFCASSSSGQGILDEKLFFGSGTQLSVL.

The gene calls are TRBV6-5 and TRBJ2-3, with 7 bases identical to TRBD1. Germline trimming cut 2 bases from V and 1 base from J; bases unmatched to any gene: 6. Germline values: CDR1 MNHEY, CDR2 SVGAGI. This CDR3 spans 16 amino acids. The CDR3 nucleotides read TGTGCCAGCAGTTACGCGACAGGGTCAGGCACAGATACGCAGTATTTT. This sequence encodes CASSYATGSGTDTQYF.

CDR3 sequence: CATGTGGGYEQYF. CDR3 nucleotides: TGTGCCACTGGGACAGGGGGTGGCTACGAGCAGTACTTC. The V gene is TRBV19, the J gene TRBJ2-7; 11 bases fit TRBD1. Germline CDR1 LNHDA, CDR2 SQIVND (reference sequence). V lost 10 bases and J lost 3; bases outside the gene matches: 5. This CDR3 comprises 13 residues.

V usage is TRBV9 and J usage is TRBJ1-1; possibly TRBD1 for D (6 bases). CDR1 is SGDLS and CDR2 is YYNGEE in the germline V gene. This CDR3 contains 15 residues. Trimming took off 0 bases at V and 2 bases at J, with 11 bases between the two ends. The CDR3 here is CASSVAGGRNTEAFF. CDR3 sequence (DNA): TGTGCCAGCAGCGTAGCTGGGGGCCGTAACACTGAAGCTTTCTTT.